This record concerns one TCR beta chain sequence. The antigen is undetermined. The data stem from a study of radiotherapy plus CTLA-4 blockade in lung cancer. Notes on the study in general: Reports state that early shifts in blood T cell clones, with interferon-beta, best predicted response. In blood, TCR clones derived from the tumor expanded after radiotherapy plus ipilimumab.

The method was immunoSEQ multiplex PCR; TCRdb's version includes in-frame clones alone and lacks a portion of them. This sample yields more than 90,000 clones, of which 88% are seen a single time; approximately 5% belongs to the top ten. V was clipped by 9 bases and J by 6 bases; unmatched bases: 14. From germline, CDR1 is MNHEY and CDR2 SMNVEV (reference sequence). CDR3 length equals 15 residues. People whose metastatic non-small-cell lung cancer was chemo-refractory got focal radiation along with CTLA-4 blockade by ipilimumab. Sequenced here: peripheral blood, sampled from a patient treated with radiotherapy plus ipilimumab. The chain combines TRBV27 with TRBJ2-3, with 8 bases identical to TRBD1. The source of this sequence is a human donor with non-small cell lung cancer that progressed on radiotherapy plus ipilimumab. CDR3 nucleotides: TGTGCCAGTACCGGGGGCAGGGGGCCGATGGATACGCAGTATTTT. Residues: CASTGGRGPMDTQYF.